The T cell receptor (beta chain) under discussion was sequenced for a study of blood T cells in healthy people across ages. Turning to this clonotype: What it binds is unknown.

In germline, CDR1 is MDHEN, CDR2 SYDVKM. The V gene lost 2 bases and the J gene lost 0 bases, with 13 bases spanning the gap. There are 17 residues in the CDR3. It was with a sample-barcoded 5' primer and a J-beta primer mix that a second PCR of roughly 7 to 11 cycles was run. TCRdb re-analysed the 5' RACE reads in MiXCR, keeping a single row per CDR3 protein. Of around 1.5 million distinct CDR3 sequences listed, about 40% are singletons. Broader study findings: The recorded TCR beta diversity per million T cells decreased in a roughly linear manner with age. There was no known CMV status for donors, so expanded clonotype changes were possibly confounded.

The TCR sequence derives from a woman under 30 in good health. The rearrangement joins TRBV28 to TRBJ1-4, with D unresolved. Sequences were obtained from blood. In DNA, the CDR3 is TGTGCCAGCAGTTTAGGGTCTCCGATTGCAACTAATGAAAAACTGTTTTTT. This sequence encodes CASSLGSPIATNEKLFF.